This T cell receptor beta chain stems from a study of T cell responses to AZD1222 COVID-19 vaccine. Study-wide results and limits: A reported finding is that nearly half of spike-specific TCRs target unmutated variant regions. Donors in the cohort were predominantly white British and more often female, and clonal diversity was possibly underestimated.

Trimming removed 4 bases at V and 4 bases at J, with 11 bases between. In germline, CDR1 is SGHTA, CDR2 FQGNSA. This CDR3 spans 14 amino acids. Regarding this clone: Its cognate antigen is unknown.

Sequencing used immunoSEQ multiplex PCR; TCRdb keeps in-frame clones, though not all of them. The sample records more than 150,000 clones, less than 95% being singletons. This material consisted of peripheral blood, taken on day 0 of AZD1222 vaccination. The V gene is TRBV7-2, the J gene TRBJ2-1, with D possibly being TRBD1 (5 bases). The origin of this receptor is an adult in good health. The CDR3 DNA reads as TGTGCCAGCAGCTCTCAGGGTAATTACAATGAGCAGTTCTTC. As protein: CASSSQGNYNEQFF. Using reference TRBV7-2 and TRBJ2-1 for the parts outside the CDR3, the full variable domain is GAGVSQSPSNKVTEKGKDVELRCDPISGHTALYWYRQSLGQGLEFLIYFQGNSAPDKSGLPSDRFSAERTGGSVSTLTIQRTQQEDSAVYLCASSSQGNYNEQFFGPGTRLTVL.